Reported below is one T cell receptor beta chain. V shed 3 bases and J 4 bases; nucleotides not matched to a gene: 3. Germline V gene data show CDR1 as KGHSH and CDR2 as LQKENI. The length of the CDR3 is 15 residues. The record originates from a study of blood T cell repertoires in COVID-19. Across the study: The United States, Italy and Spain supplied acute and convalescent COVID-19 samples. PBMCs, B-cell-depleted T cells, or T cells provided the cDNA or gDNA that made up the material.

Participants were aged about 18 to 89 years from more than 20 US areas. Authors' methods: Reference gene primer amplification in the assay estimated nucleated cell counts. Assay used: immunoSEQ multiplex PCR; TCRdb lists only in-frame clones, some missing. V and J calls and clone size are given by that table; D and trimming were obtained from the DNA. Here the sample spans about 220,000 clones, roughly 88% being singletons. The rearrangement joins TRBV18 to TRBJ2-1; TRBD2 matches at 10 bases. Material for sequencing was PBMCs or T cells enriched from blood (not recorded which). The clonotype was recovered from a woman in her fifties or sixties with acute COVID-19. The CDR3 reads CASSPGTSAYNEQFF. Written as DNA, the CDR3 is TGTGCCAGCTCACCCGGGACTAGCGCTTACAATGAGCAGTTCTTC.